This T cell receptor (beta chain) is drawn from a study of CD8 T cells in ankylosing spondylitis. Study conclusions and caveats: Reportedly, significant enrichment of disease-linked clones occurred in matched ankylosing spondylitis synovial fluid. A subset of motif variants has previously been described in the synovial fluid and blood of reactive arthritis. Clones linked with disease were CD8+ and fairly uncommon in the peripheral blood. A TCR beta motif made of fewer than ten highly homologous variants seemed typical of ankylosing spondylitis blood.

There are a few counts of this clonotype. The antigen is undetermined. TCRdb fed the 5' RACE reads into MiXCR, producing one record per CDR3 protein. The sample carries about 250,000 distinct CDR3 sequences, roughly 8.2% recorded once. The sequence was collected from a female donor with ankylosing spondylitis or in good health (not recorded which). The specimen sequenced was blood, either unsorted or a sorted T cell fraction (not recorded which).

CDR3 region: CASTAAGGSGANVLTF. CDR3 sequence (DNA): TGTGCCTCAACGGCGGCAGGGGGGTCTGGGGCCAACGTCCTGACTTTC. V usage is TRBV5-6 and J usage is TRBJ2-6; tentatively, D is TRBD1 (7 bases). Germline CDR1 SGHDT, CDR2 YYEEEE. The CDR3 is made up of 16 amino acids. Trimming shortened V by 10 bases and J by 1 base, and 18 bases separated the two germline ends.